Each of the 10 T cell receptor beta chains below was sequenced from the same sample in a study of OX40 agonist ivuxolimab in advanced cancers. Sequencing was performed with immunoSEQ multiplex PCR; in TCRdb, only in-frame clones are kept and a portion is missing. This table has approximately 57,000 clones, 80% to 90% appearing once. The sample in question was CD4+ or CD8+ T cells sorted from blood, obtained in a trial of the OX40 agonist ivuxolimab. The receptors derive from an adult with an advanced solid tumor such as melanoma, head and neck, liver or kidney cancer.

The chain has TRBV7-9 and TRBJ2-7; TRBD1 agrees at 9 bases. The ends lost 3 bases at V and 2 bases at J; junction bases unmatched: 2. Germline lookup yields CDR1 SEHNR and CDR2 FQNEAQ (reference sequence). The CDR3 is 14 residues long. Here the CDR3 DNA reads TGTGCCAGCAGCTTGGACAGGGGCACCTACGAGCAGTACTTC. Residues: CASSLDRGTYEQYF.

The genes are TRBV4-1 and TRBJ2-1; D is perhaps TRBD2 (6 bases). CDR1 and CDR2 (germline): MGHRA, YSYEKL. The CDR3 runs to 13 residues. Trimming took 4 bases from V and 8 from J, leaving 12 bases between them. The DNA for the CDR3 is TGCGCCAGCAGCCGAAGGGGAGGCGATGAGCAGTTCTTC. The encoded protein is CASSRRGGDEQFF.

This rearrangement joins TRBV28 to TRBJ1-5; tentative D call: TRBD1 (6 bases). Trimming removed 5 bases from V and 6 bases from J, with 23 bases in between. This CDR3 has 17 residues. CDR1 and CDR2 from the germline V gene are MDHEN and SYDVKM. The CDR3 DNA is TGTGCCAGCAGTCCTCCCCTGACAGGTTACGTTTTTCAGCCCCAGCATTTT. Translation: CASSPPLTGYVFQPQHF. Full variable domain (missing parts from reference TRBV28 and TRBJ1-5): DVKVTQSSRYLVKRTGEKVFLECVQDMDHENMFWYRQDPGLGLRLIYFSYDVKMKEKGDIPEGYSVSREKKERFSLILESASTNQTSMYLCASSPPLTGYVFQPQHFGDGTRLSIL.

This chain connects TRBV30 to TRBJ2-3, with D possibly being TRBD1 (5 bases). The CDR3 sequence is 13 residues long. Trimming took off 3 bases at V and 5 bases at J, with 12 bases between the two ends. The germline V gene has CDR1 GTSNPN and CDR2 SVGIG (reference sequence). DNA of the CDR3: TGTGCCTGGAGGAGACAGATACTAGATACGCAGTATTTT. It translates to CAWRRQILDTQYF. Combining the CDR3 with reference TRBV30 and TRBJ2-3 gives the whole variable domain SQTIHQWPATLVQPVGSPLSLECTVEGTSNPNLYWYRQAAGRGLQLLFYSVGIGQISSEVPQNLSASRPQDRQFILSSKKLLLSDSGFYLCAWRRQILDTQYFGPGTRLTVL.

The chain is built from TRBV5-1 and TRBJ2-2, with D uncertain. Germline V gene lookup returns CDR1 SGHRS and CDR2 YFSETQ. CDR3 length: 15 amino acids. V dropped 5 bases and J dropped 1 base, with 12 bases sitting between them. CDR3 bases: TGCGCCAGCAGTTACACGGTATTGAACACCGGGGAGCTGTTTTTT. It yields the protein CASSYTVLNTGELFF.

Turning to this clone: The same CDR3 also results from other DNA sequences found in this sample. The V call is TRBV5-4, the J call TRBJ1-2; 7 nucleotides line up with TRBD1. The J segment lost 4 bases and the V segment lost 1 base, leaving 1 base of the junction unmatched. CDR1 SGHNT and CDR2 YYREEE come from the germline V gene (reference sequence). The CDR3 totals 13 residues. In DNA form, the CDR3 reads TGTGCCAGCAGCTTGCAGGGGGTCTATGGCTACACCTTC. It is translated as CASSLQGVYGYTF.

The chain is built from TRBV19 and TRBJ1-1; tentatively, D is TRBD1 (6 bases). CDR3 length: 13 residues. Per germline, CDR1 LNHDA and CDR2 SQIVND (reference sequence). Trimming took 4 bases from V and 6 from J, leaving 12 bases between them. CDR3 coding DNA: TGTGCCAGTAGTAAGGACAGACAGTCTGAAGCTTTCTTT. Its translation is CASSKDRQSEAFF.

The chain joins TRBV6-5 to TRBJ2-6; D remains unclear. Trimming cost V 4 bases and J 0 bases, with 7 bases left between them. The CDR3 covers 15 residues. Germline CDR1 is MNHEY and CDR2 is SVGAGI. In DNA, the CDR3 is TGTGCCAGCAGTTCCGCCAGCTCTGGGGCCAACGTCCTGACTTTC. This gives the protein CASSSASSGANVLTF.

The chain combines TRBV19 with TRBJ1-3, with 7 bases lining up with TRBD1. Looked up from germline, CDR1 is LNHDA and CDR2 is SQIVND (reference sequence). The J segment lost 1 base and the V segment lost 5 bases, leaving 14 bases of the junction unmatched. This CDR3 has 18 amino acids. The CDR3 region is CASSLGTALAGSGNTIYF. The CDR3 DNA follows: TGTGCCAGTAGTCTCGGGACAGCCCTGGCGGGATCTGGAAACACCATATATTTT.

This rearrangement joins TRBV6-6 to TRBJ2-1, with 11 bases identical to TRBD2. CDR1 is MNHNY and CDR2 is SVGAGI in the germline V gene (reference sequence). V shed 8 bases and J 4 bases; nucleotides not matched to a gene: 10. CDR3 length equals 16 residues. CDR3 nucleotides: TGTGCCAGCCTTACTAGCGGGAGCCTCTATTACAATGAGCAGTTCTTC. Translation gives CASLTSGSLYYNEQFF.